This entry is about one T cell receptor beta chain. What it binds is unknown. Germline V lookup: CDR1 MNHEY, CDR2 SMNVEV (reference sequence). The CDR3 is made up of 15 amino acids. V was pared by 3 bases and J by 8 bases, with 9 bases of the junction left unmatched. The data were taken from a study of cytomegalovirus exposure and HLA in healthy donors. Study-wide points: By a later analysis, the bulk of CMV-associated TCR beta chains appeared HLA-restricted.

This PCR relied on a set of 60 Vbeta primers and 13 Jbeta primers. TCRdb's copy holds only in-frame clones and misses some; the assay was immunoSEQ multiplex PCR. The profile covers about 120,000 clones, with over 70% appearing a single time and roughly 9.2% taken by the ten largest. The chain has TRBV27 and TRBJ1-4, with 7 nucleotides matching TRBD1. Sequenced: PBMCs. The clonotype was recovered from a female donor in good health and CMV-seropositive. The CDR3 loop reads CASSFAAGGHEKLFF. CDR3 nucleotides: TGTGCCAGCAGTTTCGCGGCAGGGGGTCACGAAAAACTGTTTTTT.